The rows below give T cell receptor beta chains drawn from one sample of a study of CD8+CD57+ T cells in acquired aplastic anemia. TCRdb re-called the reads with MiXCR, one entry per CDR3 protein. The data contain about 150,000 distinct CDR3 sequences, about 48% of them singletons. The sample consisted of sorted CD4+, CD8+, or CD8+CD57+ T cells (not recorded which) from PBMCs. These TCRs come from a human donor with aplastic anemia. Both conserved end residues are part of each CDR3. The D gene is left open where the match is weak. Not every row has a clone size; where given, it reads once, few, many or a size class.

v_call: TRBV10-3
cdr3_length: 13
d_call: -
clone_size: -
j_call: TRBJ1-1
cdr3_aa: CATAAPRTTEAFF
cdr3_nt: TGTGCCACCGCTGCCCCGAGGACCACTGAAGCTTTCTTT

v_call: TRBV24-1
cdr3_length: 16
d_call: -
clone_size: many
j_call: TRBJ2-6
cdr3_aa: CATSDPAGSGANVLTF
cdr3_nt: TGTGCCACCAGTGACCCCGCAGGGTCTGGGGCCAACGTCCTGACTTTC

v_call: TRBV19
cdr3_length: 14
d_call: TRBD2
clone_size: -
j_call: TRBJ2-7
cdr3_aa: CASSTSGWSYEQYF
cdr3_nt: TGTGCCAGTTCGACTAGCGGGTGGTCCTACGAGCAGTACTTC

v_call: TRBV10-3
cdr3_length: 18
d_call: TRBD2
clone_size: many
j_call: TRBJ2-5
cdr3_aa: CAIGPGLAGGRPGETQYF
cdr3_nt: TGTGCCATCGGACCGGGACTAGCGGGGGGACGACCTGGGGAGACCCAGTACTTC

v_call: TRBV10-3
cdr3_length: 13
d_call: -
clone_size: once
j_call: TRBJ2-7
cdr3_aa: CAISGAVSYEQYF
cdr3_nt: TGTGCCATCAGTGGGGCAGTCTCCTACGAGCAGTACTTC

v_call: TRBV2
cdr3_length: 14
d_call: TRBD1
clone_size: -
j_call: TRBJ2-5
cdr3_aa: CASRDRTGRETQYF
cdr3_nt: TGTGCCAGCAGGGACCGGACAGGGCGGGAGACCCAGTACTTC

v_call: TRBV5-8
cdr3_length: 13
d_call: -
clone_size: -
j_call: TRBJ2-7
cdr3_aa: CASSLAGDHEQYF
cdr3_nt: TGTGCCAGCAGCTTGGCAGGGGATCACGAGCAGTACTTC

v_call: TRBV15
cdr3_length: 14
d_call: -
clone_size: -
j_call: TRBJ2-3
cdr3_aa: CATTVAGGGDTQYF
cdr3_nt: TGTGCCACCACAGTAGCAGGGGGAGGAGATACGCAGTATTTT

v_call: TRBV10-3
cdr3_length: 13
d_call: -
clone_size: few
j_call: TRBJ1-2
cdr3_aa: CAISLDGNYGYTF
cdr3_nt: TGTGCCATCAGCCTGGACGGTAACTATGGCTACACCTTC

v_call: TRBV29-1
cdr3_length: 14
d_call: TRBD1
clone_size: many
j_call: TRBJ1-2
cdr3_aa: CSVRRPDRDYGYTF
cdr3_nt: TGCAGCGTTCGAAGACCGGACAGGGACTACGGCTACACCTTC

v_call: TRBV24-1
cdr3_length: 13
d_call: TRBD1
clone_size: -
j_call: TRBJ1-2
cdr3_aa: CATSDRTGTPYTF
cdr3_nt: TGTGCCACCAGTGACCGGACAGGGACCCCCTACACCTTC

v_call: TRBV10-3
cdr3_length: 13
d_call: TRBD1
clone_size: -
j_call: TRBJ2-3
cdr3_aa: CAIGSTGGDEQYF
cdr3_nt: TGTGCCATCGGAAGTACAGGGGGTGATGAGCAGTATTTT

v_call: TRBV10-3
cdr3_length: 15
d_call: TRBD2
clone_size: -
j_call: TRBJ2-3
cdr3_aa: CAIKETSGRRDTQYF
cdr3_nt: TGTGCCATCAAGGAGACTAGCGGGAGGCGGGATACGCAGTATTTT

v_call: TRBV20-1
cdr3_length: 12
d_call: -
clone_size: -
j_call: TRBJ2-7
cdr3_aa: CSVARGRYEQYF
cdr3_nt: TGCAGTGTCGCCCGGGGGCGGTACGAGCAGTACTTC

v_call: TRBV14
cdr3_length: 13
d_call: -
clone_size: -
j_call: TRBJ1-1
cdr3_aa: CASSLIQGTEAFF
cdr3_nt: TGTGCCAGCAGCTTAATTCAGGGGACTGAAGCTTTCTTT

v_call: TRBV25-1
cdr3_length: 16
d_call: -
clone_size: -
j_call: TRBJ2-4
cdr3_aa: CASSDSGHLARNIQYF
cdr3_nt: TGTGCCAGCAGTGATTCGGGGCATCTAGCCAGAAACATTCAGTACTTC

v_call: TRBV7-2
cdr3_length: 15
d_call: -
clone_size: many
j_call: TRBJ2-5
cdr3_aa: CASSLEAGDKETQYF
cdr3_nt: TGTGCCAGCAGCTTAGAAGCAGGGGACAAAGAGACCCAGTACTTC

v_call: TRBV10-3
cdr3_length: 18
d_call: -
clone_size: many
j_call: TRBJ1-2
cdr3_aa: CAISVGAPPPSRGYGYTF
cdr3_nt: TGTGCCATCAGTGTGGGTGCCCCGCCCCCCTCCCGGGGCTATGGCTACACCTTC

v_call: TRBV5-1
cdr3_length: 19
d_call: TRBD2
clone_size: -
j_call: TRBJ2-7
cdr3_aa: CASSSTTTRAGGTTYEQYF
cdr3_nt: TGCGCCAGCAGCTCTACCACGACTCGAGCGGGAGGAACCACCTACGAGCAGTACTTC

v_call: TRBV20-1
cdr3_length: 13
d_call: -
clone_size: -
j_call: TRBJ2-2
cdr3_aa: CSARETSTGELFF
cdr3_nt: TGCAGTGCTAGAGAAACTAGCACCGGGGAGCTGTTTTTT

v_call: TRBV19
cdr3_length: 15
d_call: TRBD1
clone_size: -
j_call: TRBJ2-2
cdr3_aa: CASSMTGANTGELFF
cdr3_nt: TGTGCCAGTAGTATGACAGGGGCGAACACCGGGGAGCTGTTTTTT

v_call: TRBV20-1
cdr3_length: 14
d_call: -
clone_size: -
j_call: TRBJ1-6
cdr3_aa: CSARDSRGGSPLHF
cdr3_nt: TGCAGTGCTCGAGACTCCCGTGGGGGTTCACCCCTCCACTTT

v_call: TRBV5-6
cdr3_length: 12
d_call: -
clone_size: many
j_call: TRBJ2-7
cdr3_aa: CASSSLAYEQYF
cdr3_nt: TGTGCCAGCAGCTCTTTGGCCTACGAGCAGTACTTC

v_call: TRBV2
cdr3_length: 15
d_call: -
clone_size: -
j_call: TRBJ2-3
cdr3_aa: CASSGGVSSTDTQYF
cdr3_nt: TGTGCCAGCAGCGGCGGGGTTAGTAGCACAGATACGCAGTATTTT

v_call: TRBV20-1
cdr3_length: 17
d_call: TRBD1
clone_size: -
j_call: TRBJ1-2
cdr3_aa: CSASSLTPGQASRGYTF
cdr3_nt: TGCAGTGCCAGCAGTTTAACCCCGGGACAGGCCTCTCGCGGCTACACCTTC

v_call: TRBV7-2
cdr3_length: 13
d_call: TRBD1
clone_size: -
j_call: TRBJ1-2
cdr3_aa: CASSKGTAYGYTF
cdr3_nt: TGTGCCAGCAGCAAGGGGACAGCCTATGGCTACACCTTC

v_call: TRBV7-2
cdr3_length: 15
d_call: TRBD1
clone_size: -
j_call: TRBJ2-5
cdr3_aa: CASSQNRGPQETQYF
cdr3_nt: TGTGCCAGCAGCCAAAACAGGGGACCCCAAGAGACCCAGTACTTC

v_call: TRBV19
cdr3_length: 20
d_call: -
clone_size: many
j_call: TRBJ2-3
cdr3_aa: CASSTVLPRVVPTHGDTQYF
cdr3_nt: TGTGCCAGTAGTACCGTACTACCGCGGGTAGTCCCCACACACGGAGATACGCAGTATTTT

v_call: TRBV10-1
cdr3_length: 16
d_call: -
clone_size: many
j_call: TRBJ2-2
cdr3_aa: CASSDRRGAGTGELFF
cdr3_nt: TGCGCCAGCAGTGACCGTCGGGGGGCGGGCACCGGGGAGCTGTTTTTT

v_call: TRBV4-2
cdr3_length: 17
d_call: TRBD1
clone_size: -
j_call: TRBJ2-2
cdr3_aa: CASSKIQGARGTGELFF
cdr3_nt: TGTGCCAGCAGCAAAATACAGGGGGCTCGTGGCACCGGGGAGCTGTTTTTT

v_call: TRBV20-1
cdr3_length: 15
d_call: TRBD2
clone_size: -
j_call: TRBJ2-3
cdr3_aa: CSARDYAVAGDTQYF
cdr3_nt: TGCAGTGCTAGAGATTACGCAGTAGCGGGAGATACGCAGTATTTT

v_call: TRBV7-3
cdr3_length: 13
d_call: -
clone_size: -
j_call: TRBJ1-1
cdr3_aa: CASGARMNTEAFF
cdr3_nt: TGTGCCAGCGGGGCCAGGATGAACACTGAAGCTTTCTTT

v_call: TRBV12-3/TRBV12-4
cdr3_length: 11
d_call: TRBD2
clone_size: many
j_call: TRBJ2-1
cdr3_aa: CASRLADLEFF
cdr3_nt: TGTGCCAGCAGACTAGCGGACCTGGAGTTCTTC

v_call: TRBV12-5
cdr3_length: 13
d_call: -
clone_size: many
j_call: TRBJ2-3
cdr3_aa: CASGLGVTDTQYF
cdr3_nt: TGTGCTAGTGGTTTGGGGGTCACAGATACGCAGTATTTT

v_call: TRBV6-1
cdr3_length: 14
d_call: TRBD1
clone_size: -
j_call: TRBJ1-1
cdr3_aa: CASSSDRPNSAAFF
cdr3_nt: TGTGCCAGCAGTTCGGACAGGCCCAATTCAGCAGCTTTCTTT

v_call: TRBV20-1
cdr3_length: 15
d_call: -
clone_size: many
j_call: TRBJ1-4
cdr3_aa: CSAPGLGKQGEKLFF
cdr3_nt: TGCAGTGCGCCGGGCCTAGGGAAGCAGGGGGAAAAACTGTTTTTT

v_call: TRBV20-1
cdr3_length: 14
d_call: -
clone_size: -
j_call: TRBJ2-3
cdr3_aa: CSARVRISTDTQYF
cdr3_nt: TGCAGTGCTAGAGTTAGGATTAGCACAGATACGCAGTATTTT

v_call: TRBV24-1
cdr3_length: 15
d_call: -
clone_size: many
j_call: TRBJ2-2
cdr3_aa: CATSDLNRDTGELFF
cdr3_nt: TGTGCCACCAGTGATTTGAACAGGGACACCGGGGAGCTGTTTTTT

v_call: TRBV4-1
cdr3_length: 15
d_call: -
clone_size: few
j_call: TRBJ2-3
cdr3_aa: CASSQVATNTDTQYF
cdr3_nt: TGCGCCAGCAGCCAAGTTGCGACTAACACAGATACGCAGTATTTT

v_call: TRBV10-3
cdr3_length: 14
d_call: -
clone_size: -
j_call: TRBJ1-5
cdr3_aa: CAISLTGEGQPQHF
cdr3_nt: TGTGCCATCAGTCTGACAGGAGAAGGTCAGCCCCAGCATTTT